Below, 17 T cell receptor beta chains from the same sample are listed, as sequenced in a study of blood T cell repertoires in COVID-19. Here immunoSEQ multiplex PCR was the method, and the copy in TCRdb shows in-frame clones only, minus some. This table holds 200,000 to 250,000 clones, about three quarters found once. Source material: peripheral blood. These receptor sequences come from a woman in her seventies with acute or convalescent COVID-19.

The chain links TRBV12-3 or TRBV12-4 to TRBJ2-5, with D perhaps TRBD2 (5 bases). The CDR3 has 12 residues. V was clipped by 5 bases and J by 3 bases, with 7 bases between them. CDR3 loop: CASSRREETQYF. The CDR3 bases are TGTGCCAGCAGTCGGCGGGAAGAGACCCAGTACTTC.

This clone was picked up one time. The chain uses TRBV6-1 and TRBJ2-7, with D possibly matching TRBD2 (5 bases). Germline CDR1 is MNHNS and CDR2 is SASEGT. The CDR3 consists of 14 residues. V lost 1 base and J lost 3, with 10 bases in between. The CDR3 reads CASSEGGVDYEQYF. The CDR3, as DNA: TGTGCCAGCAGTGAAGGGGGAGTGGACTACGAGCAGTACTTC.

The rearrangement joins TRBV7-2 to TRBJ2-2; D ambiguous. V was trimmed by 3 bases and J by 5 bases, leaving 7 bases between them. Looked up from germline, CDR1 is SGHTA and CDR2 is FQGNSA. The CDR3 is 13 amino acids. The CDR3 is CASSFGLTGELFF. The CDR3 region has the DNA TGTGCCAGCAGCTTTGGGCTAACCGGGGAGCTGTTTTTT.

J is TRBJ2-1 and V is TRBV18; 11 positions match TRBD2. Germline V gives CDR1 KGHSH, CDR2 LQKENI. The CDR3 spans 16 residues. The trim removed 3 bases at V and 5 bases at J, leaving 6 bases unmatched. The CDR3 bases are TGTGCCAGCTCACCCGCTAGCGGGGGGCGGCACAATGAGCAGTTCTTC. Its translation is CASSPASGGRHNEQFF.

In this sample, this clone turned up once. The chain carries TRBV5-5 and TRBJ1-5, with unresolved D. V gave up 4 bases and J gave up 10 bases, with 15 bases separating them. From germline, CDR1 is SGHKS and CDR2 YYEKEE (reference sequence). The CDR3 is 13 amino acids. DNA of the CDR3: TGTGCCAGCAGCCCTAGGCGGGATAGCCCCCAGCATTTT. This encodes CASSPRRDSPQHF. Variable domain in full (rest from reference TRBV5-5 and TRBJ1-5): DAGVTQSPTHLIKTRGQQVTLRCSPISGHKSVSWYQQVLGQGPQFIFQYYEKEERGRGNFPDRFSARQFPNYSSELNVNALLLGDSALYLCASSPRRDSPQHFGDGTRLSIL.

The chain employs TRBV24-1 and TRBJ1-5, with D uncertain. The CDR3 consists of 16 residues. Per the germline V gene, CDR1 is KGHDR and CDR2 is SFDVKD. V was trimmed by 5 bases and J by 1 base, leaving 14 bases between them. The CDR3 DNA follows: TGTGCCACCAGTGCCGACGGACGGGGAAGCAATCAGCCCCAGCATTTT. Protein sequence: CATSADGRGSNQPQHF.

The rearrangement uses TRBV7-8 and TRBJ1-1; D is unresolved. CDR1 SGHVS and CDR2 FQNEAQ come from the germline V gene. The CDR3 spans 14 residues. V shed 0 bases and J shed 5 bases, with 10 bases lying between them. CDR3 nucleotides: TGTGCCAGCAGCTTAGCGCCGAAAACTACTGAAGCTTTCTTT. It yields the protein CASSLAPKTTEAFF.

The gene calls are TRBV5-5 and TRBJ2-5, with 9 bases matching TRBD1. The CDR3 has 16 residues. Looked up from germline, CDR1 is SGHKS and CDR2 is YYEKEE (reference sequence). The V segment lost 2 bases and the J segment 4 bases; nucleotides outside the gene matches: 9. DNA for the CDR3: TGTGCCAGCAGCTTCGGGGACAGGGCCACCTTAGAGACCCAGTACTTC. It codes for CASSFGDRATLETQYF.

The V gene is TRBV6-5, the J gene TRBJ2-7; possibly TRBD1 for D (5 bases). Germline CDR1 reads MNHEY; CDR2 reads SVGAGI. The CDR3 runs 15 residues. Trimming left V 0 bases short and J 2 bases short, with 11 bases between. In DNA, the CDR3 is TGTGCCAGCAGTTACTCAGGGGCTTCGGCCTACGAGCAGTACTTC. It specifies CASSYSGASAYEQYF.

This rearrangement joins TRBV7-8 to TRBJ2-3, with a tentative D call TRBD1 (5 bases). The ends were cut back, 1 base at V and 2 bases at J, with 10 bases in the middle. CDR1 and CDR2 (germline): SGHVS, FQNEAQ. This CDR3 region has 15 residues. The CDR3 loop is CASSLGLGATDTQYF. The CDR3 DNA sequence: TGTGCCAGCAGCTTAGGGTTAGGGGCCACAGATACGCAGTATTTT.

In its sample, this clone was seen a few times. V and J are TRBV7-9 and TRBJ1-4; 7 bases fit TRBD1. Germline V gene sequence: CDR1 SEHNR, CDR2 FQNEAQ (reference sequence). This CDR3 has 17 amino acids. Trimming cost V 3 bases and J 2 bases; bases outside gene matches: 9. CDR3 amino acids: CASSFRTTGATNEKLFF. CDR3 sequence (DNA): TGTGCCAGCAGCTTCCGAACTACAGGGGCGACTAATGAAAAACTGTTTTTT.

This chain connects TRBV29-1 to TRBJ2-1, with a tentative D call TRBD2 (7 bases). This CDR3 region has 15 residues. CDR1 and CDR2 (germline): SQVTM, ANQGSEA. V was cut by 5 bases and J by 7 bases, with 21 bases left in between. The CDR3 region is CSVRERRGPGNEQFF. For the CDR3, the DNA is TGCAGCGTTAGAGAGCGGCGGGGGCCCGGGAATGAGCAGTTCTTC.

The CDR3 sequence: CSASRGFEEQYF. The CDR3 DNA is TGCAGTGCTAGTAGGGGGTTTGAAGAGCAGTACTTC. J is TRBJ2-7 and V is TRBV20-1, with TRBD1 as a possible D gene (6 bases). In germline, CDR1 is DFQATT, CDR2 SNEGSKA (reference sequence). The CDR3 runs 12 residues. Between the trimmed V and J ends, which lost 3 bases and 7 bases, there was a span of 13 bases.

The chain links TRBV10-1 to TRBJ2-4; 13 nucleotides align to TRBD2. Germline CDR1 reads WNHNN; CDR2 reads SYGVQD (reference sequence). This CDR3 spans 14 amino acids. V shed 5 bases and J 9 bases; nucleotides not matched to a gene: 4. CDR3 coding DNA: TGCGCCAGCAGTAACGGACTAGCGGGGGCCATTCAGTACTTC. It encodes CASSNGLAGAIQYF.

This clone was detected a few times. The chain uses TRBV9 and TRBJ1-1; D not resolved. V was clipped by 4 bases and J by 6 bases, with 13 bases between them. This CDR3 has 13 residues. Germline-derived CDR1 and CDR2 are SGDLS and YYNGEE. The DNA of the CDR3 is TGTGCCAGCAGCCCAGCTGTCGGAGCTGAAGCTTTCTTT. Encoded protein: CASSPAVGAEAFF.

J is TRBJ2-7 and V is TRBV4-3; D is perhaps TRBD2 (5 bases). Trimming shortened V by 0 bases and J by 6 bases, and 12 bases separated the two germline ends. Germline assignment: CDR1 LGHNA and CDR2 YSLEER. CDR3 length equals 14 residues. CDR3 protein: CASSQEGLRAEQYF. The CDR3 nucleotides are TGCGCCAGCAGCCAAGAAGGTTTGAGGGCCGAGCAGTACTTC.

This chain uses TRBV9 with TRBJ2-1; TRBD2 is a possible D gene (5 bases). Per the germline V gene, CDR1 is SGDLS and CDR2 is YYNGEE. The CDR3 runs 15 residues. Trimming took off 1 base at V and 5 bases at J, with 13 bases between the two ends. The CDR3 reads CASSVRGLGDNEQFF. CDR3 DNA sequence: TGTGCCAGCAGCGTAAGAGGGCTTGGAGACAATGAGCAGTTCTTC.